This T cell receptor (beta chain) stems from a study of beta chain features in type 1 diabetes. General study points: TCRB CDR3 length was moderately but significantly reduced in all four CD4+ subsets of Type 1 diabetes patients. Fewer junction insertions and more nucleotide deletions appeared in type 1 diabetes patients.

Since all of the isolated RNA was reverse transcribed, expressed TCRB transcripts were what got sequenced. The assay was immunoSEQ multiplex PCR, and TCRdb's table has in-frame clones only and misses some. This sample yields 330,000 or so clones, of which 15% to 20% are seen a single time; under 0.055% belongs to the top ten. For this clone: Its antigen is unidentified.

The purity of all sorted populations exceeded 98%. Trimming stripped 3 bases from V and 5 bases from J, with 19 bases between. Germline CDR1 is LGHNT and CDR2 is FRNRAP. This CDR3 region has 16 residues. The chain carries TRBV12-5 and TRBJ2-5, with D possibly TRBD1 on 6 matching bases. The specimen was naive CD4+ T cells from blood. The clonotype was recovered from a young woman in good health. CDR3 coding DNA: TGTGCTAGTGGTTTCGACAGGAGTTTGGGCCCGGAGACCCAGTACTTC. It is translated as CASGFDRSLGPETQYF.